This is a list of T cell receptor beta chains from one sample in a study of CD8 T cells in ankylosing spondylitis. TCRdb reanalysed the 5' RACE reads using MiXCR and keeps one entry per CDR3 protein. This table holds about 840,000 distinct CDR3 sequences, 12% found once. Sequences were obtained from blood, either unsorted or a sorted T cell fraction (not recorded which). These receptors came from a male donor with ankylosing spondylitis. The conserved cysteine and the conserved F or W are not part of the CDR3 here. Fields, in order: V gene, J gene, CDR3 protein.

V gene: TRBV15; J gene: TRBJ1-2; CDR3 protein: ATSRDLGGSGYT
V gene: TRBV5-4; J gene: TRBJ2-2; CDR3 protein: ASSLGGASNTGELF
V gene: TRBV6-2/TRBV6-3; J gene: TRBJ2-1; CDR3 protein: ASTPEGSEQF
V gene: TRBV5-1; J gene: TRBJ2-5; CDR3 protein: ASAREAQETQY
V gene: TRBV20-1; J gene: TRBJ2-3; CDR3 protein: SATGGRVDTQY
V gene: TRBV29-1; J gene: TRBJ2-1; CDR3 protein: SAVRSNEQF
V gene: TRBV5-1; J gene: TRBJ2-5; CDR3 protein: ASSLYTSETQY
V gene: TRBV12-3/TRBV12-4; J gene: TRBJ1-1; CDR3 protein: ASIWTGGTEAF
V gene: TRBV15; J gene: TRBJ1-6; CDR3 protein: ATSKIRGSPLH
V gene: TRBV5-5; J gene: TRBJ2-3; CDR3 protein: ASSLSAGADTQY
V gene: TRBV11-2; J gene: TRBJ2-7; CDR3 protein: ASSLNTGDEQY
V gene: TRBV20-1; J gene: TRBJ2-3; CDR3 protein: SAKTEGPDTQY
V gene: TRBV5-1; J gene: TRBJ2-1; CDR3 protein: ASSLGGQAGEQF
V gene: TRBV10-3; J gene: TRBJ1-1; CDR3 protein: AISDYRGNTEAF
V gene: TRBV6-5; J gene: TRBJ2-2; CDR3 protein: ASGGYTGELF
V gene: TRBV5-1; J gene: TRBJ2-1; CDR3 protein: ASSAGTPNEQF